This entry concerns a single T cell receptor beta chain. These data belong to a study of blood T cells in healthy people across ages. A sample-barcoded 5' primer and a J-beta primer mix were used in a second PCR of roughly 7 to 11 cycles. TCRdb called the 5' RACE reads again in MiXCR, with one record for every CDR3 protein. The sample shows some 550,000 distinct CDR3 sequences, more than 45% of them seen only once. The people who gave samples were healthy Caucasians from Russia, aged about 6 to 100. V trimming: 6 bases; J trimming: 8 bases; junction bases outside the gene matches: 9. CDR3 size: 16 residues.

Sequences were obtained from blood. The V call is TRBV12-3 or TRBV12-4, the J call TRBJ2-1, with 14 bases identical to TRBD2. The sequence came from a man aged 80 or over in good health. CDR3 sequence (DNA): TGTGCCAGCAGCTCTCAGACTAGCGGGAGGGCCGATGAGCAGTTCTTC. This codes for CASSSQTSGRADEQFF.